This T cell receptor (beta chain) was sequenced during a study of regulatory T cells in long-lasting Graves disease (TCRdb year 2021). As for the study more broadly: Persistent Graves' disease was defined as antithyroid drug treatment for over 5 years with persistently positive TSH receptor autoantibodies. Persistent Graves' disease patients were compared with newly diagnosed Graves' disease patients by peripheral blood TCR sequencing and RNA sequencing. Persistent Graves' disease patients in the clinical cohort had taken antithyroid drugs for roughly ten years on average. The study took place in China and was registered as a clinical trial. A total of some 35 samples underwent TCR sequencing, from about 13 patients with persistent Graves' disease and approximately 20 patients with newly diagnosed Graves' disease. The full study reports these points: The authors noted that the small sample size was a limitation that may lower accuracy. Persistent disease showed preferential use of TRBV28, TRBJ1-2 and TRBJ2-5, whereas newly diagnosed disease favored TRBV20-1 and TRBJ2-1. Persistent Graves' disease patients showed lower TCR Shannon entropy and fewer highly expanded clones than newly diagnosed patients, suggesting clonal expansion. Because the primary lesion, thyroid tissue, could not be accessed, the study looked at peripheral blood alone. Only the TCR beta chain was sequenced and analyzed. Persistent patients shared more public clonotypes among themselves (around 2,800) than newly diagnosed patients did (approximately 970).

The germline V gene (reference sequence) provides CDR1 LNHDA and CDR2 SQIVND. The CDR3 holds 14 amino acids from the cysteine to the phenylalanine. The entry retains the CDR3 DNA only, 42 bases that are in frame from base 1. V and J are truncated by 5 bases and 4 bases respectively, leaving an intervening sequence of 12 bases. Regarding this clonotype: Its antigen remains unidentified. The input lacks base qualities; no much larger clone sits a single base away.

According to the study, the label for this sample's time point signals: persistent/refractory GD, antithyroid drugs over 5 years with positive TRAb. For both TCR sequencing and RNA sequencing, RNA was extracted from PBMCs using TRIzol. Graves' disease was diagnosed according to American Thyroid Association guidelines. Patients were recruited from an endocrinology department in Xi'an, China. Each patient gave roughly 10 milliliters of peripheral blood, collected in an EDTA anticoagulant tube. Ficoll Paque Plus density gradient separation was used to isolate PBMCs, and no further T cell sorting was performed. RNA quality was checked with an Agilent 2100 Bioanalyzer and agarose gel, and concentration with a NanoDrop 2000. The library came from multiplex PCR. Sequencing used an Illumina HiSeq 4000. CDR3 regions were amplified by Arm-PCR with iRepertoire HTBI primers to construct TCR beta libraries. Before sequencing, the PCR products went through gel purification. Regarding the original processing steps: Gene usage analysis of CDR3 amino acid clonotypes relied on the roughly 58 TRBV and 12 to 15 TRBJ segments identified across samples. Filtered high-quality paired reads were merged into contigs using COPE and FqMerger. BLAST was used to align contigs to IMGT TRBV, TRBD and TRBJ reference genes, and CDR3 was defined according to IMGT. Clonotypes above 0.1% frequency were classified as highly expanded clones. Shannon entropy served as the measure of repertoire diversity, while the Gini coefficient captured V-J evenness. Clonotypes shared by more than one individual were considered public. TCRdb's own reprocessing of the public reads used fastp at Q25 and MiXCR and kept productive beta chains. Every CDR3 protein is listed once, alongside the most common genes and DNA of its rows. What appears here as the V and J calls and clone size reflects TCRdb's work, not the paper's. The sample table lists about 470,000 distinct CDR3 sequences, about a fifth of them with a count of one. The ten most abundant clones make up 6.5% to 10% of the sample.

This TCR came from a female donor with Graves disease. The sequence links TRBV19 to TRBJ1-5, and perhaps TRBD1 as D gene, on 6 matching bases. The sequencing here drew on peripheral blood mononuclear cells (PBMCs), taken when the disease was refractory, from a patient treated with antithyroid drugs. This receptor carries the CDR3 CASSHGTRNQPQHF. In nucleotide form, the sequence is TGTGCCAGTAGTCACGGGACAAGGAATCAGCCCCAGCATTTT.